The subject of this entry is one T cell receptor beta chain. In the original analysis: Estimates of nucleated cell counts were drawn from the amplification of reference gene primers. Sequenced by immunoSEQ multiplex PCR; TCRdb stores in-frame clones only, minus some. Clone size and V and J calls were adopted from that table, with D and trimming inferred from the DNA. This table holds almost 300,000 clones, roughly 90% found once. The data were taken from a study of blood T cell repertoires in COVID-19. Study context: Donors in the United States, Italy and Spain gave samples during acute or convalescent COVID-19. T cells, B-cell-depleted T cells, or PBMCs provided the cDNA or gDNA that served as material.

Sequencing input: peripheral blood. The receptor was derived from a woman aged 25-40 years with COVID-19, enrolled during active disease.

The CDR3 nucleotides read TGCGCCAGCAGCTTCGGCAGGGTTAACACCGGGGAGCTGTTTTTT. Protein product: CASSFGRVNTGELFF. The rearrangement uses TRBV5-1 and TRBJ2-2; maybe TRBD1 (5 bases). The CDR3 sequence is 15 residues long. From germline, CDR1 is SGHRS and CDR2 YFSETQ. The V and J ends lost 2 bases and 2 bases respectively, with 10 bases between them.